The rows below give T cell receptor beta chains drawn from one sample of a study of beta chain features in type 1 diabetes. Sequencing used immunoSEQ multiplex PCR; TCRdb keeps in-frame clones, though not all of them. The sample has 200,000 to 300,000 clones, 68% seen once. Source material: naive CD4+ T cells from blood. These receptors originate from a man in his thirties or forties in good health. CDR3s include the opening cysteine and the closing phenylalanine or tryptophan. The order of the fields is J gene, V gene, D gene, clone size, CDR3 DNA, CDR3 protein. D genes are given only for firm matches. Not all rows give a size; the values are once, few, many and, for expanded clones, a class.

j_call: TRBJ2-1; v_call: TRBV2; d_call: -; clone_size: -; cdr3_nt: TGTGCCAGCAGTAAAGACAGTTACAATGAGCAGTTCTTC; cdr3_aa: CASSKDSYNEQFF
j_call: TRBJ1-3; v_call: TRBV30; d_call: TRBD1; clone_size: -; cdr3_nt: TGTGCCTGGAGTGCAAACACAGGGGGTGGAAACACCATATATTTT; cdr3_aa: CAWSANTGGGNTIYF
j_call: TRBJ1-2; v_call: TRBV29-1; d_call: -; clone_size: -; cdr3_nt: TGCAGCGTTGAAGGAGGGCATGGCTACACCTTC; cdr3_aa: CSVEGGHGYTF
j_call: TRBJ2-1; v_call: TRBV7-2; d_call: -; clone_size: -; cdr3_nt: TGTGCCAGCAGCCCATCAATTCCCGGGACTTATAATGAGCAGTTCTTC; cdr3_aa: CASSPSIPGTYNEQFF
j_call: TRBJ2-4; v_call: TRBV5-6; d_call: TRBD2; clone_size: -; cdr3_nt: TGTGCCAGCAGCTTGCTCCAGGGAGGGCACAAAAACATTCAGTACTTC; cdr3_aa: CASSLLQGGHKNIQYF
j_call: TRBJ2-5; v_call: TRBV29-1; d_call: TRBD1; clone_size: few; cdr3_nt: TGCAGCGTTAAGACAGGGAAAGAGACCCAGTACTTC; cdr3_aa: CSVKTGKETQYF
j_call: TRBJ1-6; v_call: TRBV19; d_call: -; clone_size: once; cdr3_nt: TGTGCCAGTAGTATTGGGACGACACTCGATTCACCCCTCCACTTT; cdr3_aa: CASSIGTTLDSPLHF
j_call: TRBJ2-3; v_call: TRBV30; d_call: TRBD2; clone_size: -; cdr3_nt: TGTGCCTACGATCGGCGGGAGAGGTTGGCGCATAGCACAGATACGCAGTATTTT; cdr3_aa: CAYDRRERLAHSTDTQYF
j_call: TRBJ2-4; v_call: TRBV30; d_call: -; clone_size: -; cdr3_nt: TGTGCCTGGAGTGTATCCGGACCGCTAGCCAAAAACATTCAGTACTTC; cdr3_aa: CAWSVSGPLAKNIQYF
j_call: TRBJ1-4; v_call: TRBV29-1; d_call: -; clone_size: -; cdr3_nt: TGCAGCGTTGTAGGGAAGTCAACTAATGAAAAACTGTTTTTT; cdr3_aa: CSVVGKSTNEKLFF
j_call: TRBJ1-4; v_call: TRBV2; d_call: -; clone_size: once; cdr3_nt: TGTGCCAGCAGTGAAAGGGCAGGTGAAAAACTGTTTTTT; cdr3_aa: CASSERAGEKLFF
j_call: TRBJ2-7; v_call: TRBV28; d_call: -; clone_size: -; cdr3_nt: TGTGCCAGCAGGGACACGCTCACCTACGAGCAGTACTTC; cdr3_aa: CASRDTLTYEQYF
j_call: TRBJ2-1; v_call: TRBV29-1; d_call: TRBD2; clone_size: -; cdr3_nt: TGCAGCGTCCACGGGACTAGCGGAAACTCCTACAATGAGCAGTTCTTC; cdr3_aa: CSVHGTSGNSYNEQFF
j_call: TRBJ2-7; v_call: TRBV2; d_call: TRBD2; clone_size: once; cdr3_nt: TGTGCCACGAGGCTGGGGAGGGACGAGCAGTACTTC; cdr3_aa: CATRLGRDEQYF
j_call: TRBJ2-1; v_call: TRBV20-1; d_call: -; clone_size: -; cdr3_nt: TGCAGTGCTAGAATATCGGGTGAGCAGTTCTTC; cdr3_aa: CSARISGEQFF
j_call: TRBJ1-1; v_call: TRBV30; d_call: TRBD1; clone_size: once; cdr3_nt: TGTGCCTGGAGACAGGGGGCGCGGGGCACTGAAGCTTTCTTT; cdr3_aa: CAWRQGARGTEAFF
j_call: TRBJ1-5; v_call: TRBV7-2; d_call: -; clone_size: -; cdr3_nt: TGTGCCAGCAGCTTAGGTGCAGGGCATTTT; cdr3_aa: CASSLGAGHF
j_call: TRBJ2-1; v_call: TRBV4-1; d_call: TRBD2; clone_size: -; cdr3_nt: TGCGCCAGCAGCCAAGTGCTTTTGGGACTAGCGGGAGTAAGGCCTGAGCAGTTCTTC; cdr3_aa: CASSQVLLGLAGVRPEQFF
j_call: TRBJ2-7; v_call: TRBV30; d_call: -; clone_size: -; cdr3_nt: TGTGCCTGGAGCCTGGGCCGCTCCTACGAGCAGTACTTC; cdr3_aa: CAWSLGRSYEQYF
j_call: TRBJ1-2; v_call: TRBV30; d_call: -; clone_size: once; cdr3_nt: TGTGCCTGGAAACAGCTCCACCAGGATGGTGGCTACACCTTC; cdr3_aa: CAWKQLHQDGGYTF
j_call: TRBJ1-2; v_call: TRBV2; d_call: -; clone_size: -; cdr3_nt: TGTGCCAGCAGTGCACAGGGCTCTTACGGCTACACCTTC; cdr3_aa: CASSAQGSYGYTF
j_call: TRBJ2-3; v_call: TRBV30; d_call: TRBD1; clone_size: -; cdr3_nt: TGTGCCTGGAGTCTGACAGGGAGTGGCACAGATACGCAGTATTTT; cdr3_aa: CAWSLTGSGTDTQYF
j_call: TRBJ2-6; v_call: TRBV30; d_call: -; clone_size: -; cdr3_nt: TGTGCCTGGAGTGTGGCAGGGACAGGGGCCAACGTCCTGACTTTC; cdr3_aa: CAWSVAGTGANVLTF
j_call: TRBJ1-5; v_call: TRBV30; d_call: -; clone_size: -; cdr3_nt: TGTGCCTGGAGCCCGGTAGGGAGCAATCAGCCCCAGCATTTT; cdr3_aa: CAWSPVGSNQPQHF
j_call: TRBJ2-5; v_call: TRBV6-6; d_call: -; clone_size: few; cdr3_nt: TGTGCCAGCAGCCGCAGGGTGGGACAACAAGAGACCCAGTACTTC; cdr3_aa: CASSRRVGQQETQYF
j_call: TRBJ2-7; v_call: TRBV21-1; d_call: -; clone_size: once; cdr3_nt: TGTGCCAGCAGCAAGGCGGACAAACGCTACGAGCAGTACTTC; cdr3_aa: CASSKADKRYEQYF
j_call: TRBJ2-1; v_call: TRBV15; d_call: -; clone_size: few; cdr3_nt: TGTGCCACCAGCAGAGCGGGAGCAACCTACAATGAGCAGTTCTTC; cdr3_aa: CATSRAGATYNEQFF
j_call: TRBJ2-5; v_call: TRBV6-1; d_call: TRBD1; clone_size: -; cdr3_nt: TGTGCCAGCAGAGACAGGGGCCAAGAGACCCAGTACTTC; cdr3_aa: CASRDRGQETQYF
j_call: TRBJ2-1; v_call: TRBV7-9; d_call: -; clone_size: -; cdr3_nt: TGTGCCAGCAGCTTAGGGGATACTCTCGTCAATGAGCAGTTCTTC; cdr3_aa: CASSLGDTLVNEQFF
j_call: TRBJ2-7; v_call: TRBV29-1; d_call: TRBD2; clone_size: -; cdr3_nt: TGCAGCGTTCTAACTAGCGGGAGTCTCCACGAGCAGTACTTC; cdr3_aa: CSVLTSGSLHEQYF
j_call: TRBJ1-4; v_call: TRBV6-5; d_call: TRBD1; clone_size: -; cdr3_nt: TGTGCCAGCAGCAGGGGGGAGAAACTGTTTTTT; cdr3_aa: CASSRGEKLFF
j_call: TRBJ2-3; v_call: TRBV10-3; d_call: -; clone_size: -; cdr3_nt: TGTGCCATCAGTGAGTACCGAGATACGCAGTATTTT; cdr3_aa: CAISEYRDTQYF
j_call: TRBJ1-2; v_call: TRBV2; d_call: -; clone_size: -; cdr3_nt: TGTGCCAGCAGTGGGGAGAAGTACGGCTACACCTTC; cdr3_aa: CASSGEKYGYTF
j_call: TRBJ2-7; v_call: TRBV11-2; d_call: -; clone_size: once; cdr3_nt: TGTGCCAGCAGCTTACTTCGGTTAGGCGAGCAGTACTTC; cdr3_aa: CASSLLRLGEQYF
j_call: TRBJ1-1; v_call: TRBV29-1; d_call: -; clone_size: few; cdr3_nt: TGCAGCGTTGTTGTGGGACAAATTGAAGCTTTCTTT; cdr3_aa: CSVVVGQIEAFF
j_call: TRBJ2-4; v_call: TRBV9; d_call: -; clone_size: -; cdr3_nt: TGTGCCAGCAGCGCCCCCAACCTTGGGAGAAACATTCAGTACTTC; cdr3_aa: CASSAPNLGRNIQYF
j_call: TRBJ2-5; v_call: TRBV18; d_call: -; clone_size: -; cdr3_nt: TGTGCCAGCTCACCGAGCCAAGAGACCCAGTACTTC; cdr3_aa: CASSPSQETQYF
j_call: TRBJ2-7; v_call: TRBV6-1; d_call: TRBD1; clone_size: -; cdr3_nt: TGTGCCAGCAGTGCCCGCCGGGACAGGGGGACCTACGAGCAGTACTTC; cdr3_aa: CASSARRDRGTYEQYF
j_call: TRBJ2-7; v_call: TRBV30; d_call: -; clone_size: -; cdr3_nt: TGTGCCTGGGATAGGGCGGGGCCGGAGCACGAGCAGTACTTC; cdr3_aa: CAWDRAGPEHEQYF
j_call: TRBJ2-7; v_call: TRBV2; d_call: -; clone_size: -; cdr3_nt: TGTGCCAGCAGTACAGGAAACTACGAGCAGTACTTC; cdr3_aa: CASSTGNYEQYF
j_call: TRBJ1-1; v_call: TRBV30; d_call: -; clone_size: few; cdr3_nt: TGTGCCTGGACGGGGCAGGGCACTGAAGCTTTCTTT; cdr3_aa: CAWTGQGTEAFF
j_call: TRBJ2-7; v_call: TRBV7-2; d_call: -; clone_size: -; cdr3_nt: TGTGCCAGCAGCCCGTCCGGGCGGACTACCTACGAGCAGTACTTC; cdr3_aa: CASSPSGRTTYEQYF
j_call: TRBJ1-1; v_call: TRBV4-1; d_call: -; clone_size: -; cdr3_nt: TGCGCCAGCAGCCAAGCACAGGGAAAGGACACTGAAGCTTTCTTT; cdr3_aa: CASSQAQGKDTEAFF
j_call: TRBJ2-5; v_call: TRBV29-1; d_call: -; clone_size: few; cdr3_nt: TGCAGCGTTGAAGATCCTCTAGCGAGGGAGACCCAGTACTTC; cdr3_aa: CSVEDPLARETQYF
j_call: TRBJ2-1; v_call: TRBV29-1; d_call: -; clone_size: few; cdr3_nt: TGCAGCGTTGAACCGCGGGAATATGAGCAGTTCTTC; cdr3_aa: CSVEPREYEQFF
j_call: TRBJ2-1; v_call: TRBV7-2; d_call: -; clone_size: -; cdr3_nt: TGTGCCAGCAGCTTAGCCTACAATGAGCAGTTCTTC; cdr3_aa: CASSLAYNEQFF
j_call: TRBJ2-7; v_call: TRBV5-6; d_call: -; clone_size: -; cdr3_nt: TGTGCCAGCAGCCTCCCGGGTCCCTACGAGCAGTACTTC; cdr3_aa: CASSLPGPYEQYF